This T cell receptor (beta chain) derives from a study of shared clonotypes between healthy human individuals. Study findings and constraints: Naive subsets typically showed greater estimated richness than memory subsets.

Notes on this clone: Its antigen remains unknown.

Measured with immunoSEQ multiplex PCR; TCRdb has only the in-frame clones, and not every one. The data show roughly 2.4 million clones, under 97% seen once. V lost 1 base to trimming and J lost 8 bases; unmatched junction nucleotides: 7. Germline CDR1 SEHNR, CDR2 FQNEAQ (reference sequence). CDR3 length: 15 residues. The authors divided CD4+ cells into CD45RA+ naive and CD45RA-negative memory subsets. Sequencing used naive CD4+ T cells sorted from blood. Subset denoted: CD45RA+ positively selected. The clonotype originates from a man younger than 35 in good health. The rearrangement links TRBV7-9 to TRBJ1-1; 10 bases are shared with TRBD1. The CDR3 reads CASSLGRQGAVEAFF. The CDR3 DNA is TGTGCCAGCAGCTTAGGCCGACAGGGGGCGGTGGAAGCTTTCTTT.